This entry describes one T cell receptor beta chain. Its antigen is undetermined. The sample belongs to a study of T cell responses to AZD1222 COVID-19 vaccine. Study-wide points: Vaccine-related CD4 TCRs covered spike, predominating at 160-218 and 743-854. Possibly, clonal diversity was underestimated; donors were largely white British and included more females. Spike-specific TCR breadth and depth both grew after two AZD1222 doses.

The data were produced by immunoSEQ multiplex PCR, yet TCRdb's version contains in-frame clones alone and is incomplete. The data hold some 200,000 clones, with 90% to 95% observed a single time. The length of the CDR3 is 15 residues. Trimming removed 0 bases from V and 0 bases from J, with 10 bases in between. Germline CDR1 SGDLS, CDR2 YYNGEE. The TCR was taken from an adult who received the AZD1222 COVID-19 vaccine. The rearrangement links TRBV9 to TRBJ2-7; D call uncertain. The specimen was peripheral blood, collected 28 days after the second AZD1222 dose. This chain's CDR3 is CASSVAADSSYEQYF. In nucleotides, the CDR3 is TGTGCCAGCAGCGTAGCGGCAGACTCCTCCTACGAGCAGTACTTC.